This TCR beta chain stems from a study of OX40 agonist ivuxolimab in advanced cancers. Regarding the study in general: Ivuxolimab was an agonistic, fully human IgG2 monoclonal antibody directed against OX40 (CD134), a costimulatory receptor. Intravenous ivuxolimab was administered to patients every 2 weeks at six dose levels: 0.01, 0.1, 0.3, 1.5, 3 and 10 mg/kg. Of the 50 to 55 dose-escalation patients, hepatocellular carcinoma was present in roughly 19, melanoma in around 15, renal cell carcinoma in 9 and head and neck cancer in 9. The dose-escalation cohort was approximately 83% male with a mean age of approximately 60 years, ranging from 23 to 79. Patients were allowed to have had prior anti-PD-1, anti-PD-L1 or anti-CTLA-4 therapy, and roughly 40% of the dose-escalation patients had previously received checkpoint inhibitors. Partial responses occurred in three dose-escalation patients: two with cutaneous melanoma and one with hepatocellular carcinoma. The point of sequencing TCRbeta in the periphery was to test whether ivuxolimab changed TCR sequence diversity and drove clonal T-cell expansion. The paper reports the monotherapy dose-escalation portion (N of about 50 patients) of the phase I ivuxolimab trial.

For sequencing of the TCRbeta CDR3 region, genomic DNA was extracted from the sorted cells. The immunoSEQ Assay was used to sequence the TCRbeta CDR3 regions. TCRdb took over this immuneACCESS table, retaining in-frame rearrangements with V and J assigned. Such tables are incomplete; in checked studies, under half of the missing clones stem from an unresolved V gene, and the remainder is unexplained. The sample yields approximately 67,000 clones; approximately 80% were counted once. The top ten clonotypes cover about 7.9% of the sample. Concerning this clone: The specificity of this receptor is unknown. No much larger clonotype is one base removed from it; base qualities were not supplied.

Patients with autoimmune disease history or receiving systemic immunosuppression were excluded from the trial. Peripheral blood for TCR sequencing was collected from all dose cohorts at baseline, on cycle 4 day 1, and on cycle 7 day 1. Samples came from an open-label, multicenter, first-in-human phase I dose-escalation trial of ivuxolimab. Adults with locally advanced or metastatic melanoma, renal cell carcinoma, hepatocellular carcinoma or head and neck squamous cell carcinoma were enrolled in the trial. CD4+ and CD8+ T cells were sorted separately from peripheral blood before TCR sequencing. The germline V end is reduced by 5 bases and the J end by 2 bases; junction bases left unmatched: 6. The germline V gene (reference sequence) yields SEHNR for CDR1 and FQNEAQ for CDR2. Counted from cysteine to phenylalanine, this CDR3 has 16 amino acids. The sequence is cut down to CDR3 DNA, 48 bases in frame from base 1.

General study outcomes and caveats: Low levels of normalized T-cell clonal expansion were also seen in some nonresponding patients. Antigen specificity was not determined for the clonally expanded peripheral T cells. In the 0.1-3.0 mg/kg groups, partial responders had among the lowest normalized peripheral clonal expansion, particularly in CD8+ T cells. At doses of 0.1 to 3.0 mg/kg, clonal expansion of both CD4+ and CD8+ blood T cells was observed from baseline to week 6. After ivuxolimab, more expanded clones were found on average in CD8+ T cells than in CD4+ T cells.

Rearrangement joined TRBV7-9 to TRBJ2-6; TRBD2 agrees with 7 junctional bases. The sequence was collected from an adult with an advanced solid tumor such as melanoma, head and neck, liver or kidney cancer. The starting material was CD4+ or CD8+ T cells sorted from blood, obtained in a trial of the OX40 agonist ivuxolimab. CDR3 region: CASSPPGGAGANVLTF. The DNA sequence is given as TGTGCCAGCAGCCCGCCGGGGGGTGCTGGGGCCAACGTCCTGACTTTC.